The sequence of this TCR beta chain was determined in a study of blood T cell repertoires in COVID-19. Turning to the study itself: From T cells, B-cell-depleted T cells, or PBMCs came the material, which was cDNA or gDNA.

Original data processing: Estimated nucleated cell counts came from reference gene primer amplification. The protocol was immunoSEQ multiplex PCR, while the TCRdb copy is restricted to in-frame clones and leaves out a portion. V and J calls and clone size are as listed in that table; D and trimming were resolved from the DNA. The sample has about 200,000 clones, about 88% seen once. There are 15 residues in the CDR3. Germline CDR1 KGHSH, CDR2 LQKENI. J was trimmed by 1 base and V by 4 bases; bases with no gene match: 4. Seattle's cohort entered during active infection and was followed longitudinally. The V and J genes are TRBV18 and TRBJ1-1; TRBD1 matches at 9 bases. The specimen sequenced was peripheral blood. This clonotype was sampled from a man aged 50 to 59 with COVID-19, enrolled during active disease. CDR3 bases: TGTGCCAGCTCACGTGGGACAGGGCAGAACACTGAAGCTTTCTTT. Translation: CASSRGTGQNTEAFF.